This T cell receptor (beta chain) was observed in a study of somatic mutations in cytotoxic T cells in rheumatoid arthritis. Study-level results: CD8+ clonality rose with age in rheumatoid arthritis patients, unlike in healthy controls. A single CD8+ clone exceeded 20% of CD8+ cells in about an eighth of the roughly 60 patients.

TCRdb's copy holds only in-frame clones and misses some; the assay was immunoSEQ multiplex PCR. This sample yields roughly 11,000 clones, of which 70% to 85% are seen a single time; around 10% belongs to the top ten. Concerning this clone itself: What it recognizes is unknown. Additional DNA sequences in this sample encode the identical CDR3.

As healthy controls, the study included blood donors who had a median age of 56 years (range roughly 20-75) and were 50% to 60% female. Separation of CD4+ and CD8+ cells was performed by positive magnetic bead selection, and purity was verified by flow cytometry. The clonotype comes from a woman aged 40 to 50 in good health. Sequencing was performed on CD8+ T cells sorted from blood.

CDR3: CASSYPVKEQETQYF. Written as DNA, the CDR3 is TGTGCCAGCAGTTACCCAGTAAAGGAGCAAGAGACCCAGTACTTC. V gene TRBV6-5 combines with J gene TRBJ2-5; D unresolved. The CDR3 extends over 15 amino acids. V was cut by 2 bases and J by 2 bases, with 12 bases left in between. Germline V gene lookup returns CDR1 MNHEY and CDR2 SVGAGI.